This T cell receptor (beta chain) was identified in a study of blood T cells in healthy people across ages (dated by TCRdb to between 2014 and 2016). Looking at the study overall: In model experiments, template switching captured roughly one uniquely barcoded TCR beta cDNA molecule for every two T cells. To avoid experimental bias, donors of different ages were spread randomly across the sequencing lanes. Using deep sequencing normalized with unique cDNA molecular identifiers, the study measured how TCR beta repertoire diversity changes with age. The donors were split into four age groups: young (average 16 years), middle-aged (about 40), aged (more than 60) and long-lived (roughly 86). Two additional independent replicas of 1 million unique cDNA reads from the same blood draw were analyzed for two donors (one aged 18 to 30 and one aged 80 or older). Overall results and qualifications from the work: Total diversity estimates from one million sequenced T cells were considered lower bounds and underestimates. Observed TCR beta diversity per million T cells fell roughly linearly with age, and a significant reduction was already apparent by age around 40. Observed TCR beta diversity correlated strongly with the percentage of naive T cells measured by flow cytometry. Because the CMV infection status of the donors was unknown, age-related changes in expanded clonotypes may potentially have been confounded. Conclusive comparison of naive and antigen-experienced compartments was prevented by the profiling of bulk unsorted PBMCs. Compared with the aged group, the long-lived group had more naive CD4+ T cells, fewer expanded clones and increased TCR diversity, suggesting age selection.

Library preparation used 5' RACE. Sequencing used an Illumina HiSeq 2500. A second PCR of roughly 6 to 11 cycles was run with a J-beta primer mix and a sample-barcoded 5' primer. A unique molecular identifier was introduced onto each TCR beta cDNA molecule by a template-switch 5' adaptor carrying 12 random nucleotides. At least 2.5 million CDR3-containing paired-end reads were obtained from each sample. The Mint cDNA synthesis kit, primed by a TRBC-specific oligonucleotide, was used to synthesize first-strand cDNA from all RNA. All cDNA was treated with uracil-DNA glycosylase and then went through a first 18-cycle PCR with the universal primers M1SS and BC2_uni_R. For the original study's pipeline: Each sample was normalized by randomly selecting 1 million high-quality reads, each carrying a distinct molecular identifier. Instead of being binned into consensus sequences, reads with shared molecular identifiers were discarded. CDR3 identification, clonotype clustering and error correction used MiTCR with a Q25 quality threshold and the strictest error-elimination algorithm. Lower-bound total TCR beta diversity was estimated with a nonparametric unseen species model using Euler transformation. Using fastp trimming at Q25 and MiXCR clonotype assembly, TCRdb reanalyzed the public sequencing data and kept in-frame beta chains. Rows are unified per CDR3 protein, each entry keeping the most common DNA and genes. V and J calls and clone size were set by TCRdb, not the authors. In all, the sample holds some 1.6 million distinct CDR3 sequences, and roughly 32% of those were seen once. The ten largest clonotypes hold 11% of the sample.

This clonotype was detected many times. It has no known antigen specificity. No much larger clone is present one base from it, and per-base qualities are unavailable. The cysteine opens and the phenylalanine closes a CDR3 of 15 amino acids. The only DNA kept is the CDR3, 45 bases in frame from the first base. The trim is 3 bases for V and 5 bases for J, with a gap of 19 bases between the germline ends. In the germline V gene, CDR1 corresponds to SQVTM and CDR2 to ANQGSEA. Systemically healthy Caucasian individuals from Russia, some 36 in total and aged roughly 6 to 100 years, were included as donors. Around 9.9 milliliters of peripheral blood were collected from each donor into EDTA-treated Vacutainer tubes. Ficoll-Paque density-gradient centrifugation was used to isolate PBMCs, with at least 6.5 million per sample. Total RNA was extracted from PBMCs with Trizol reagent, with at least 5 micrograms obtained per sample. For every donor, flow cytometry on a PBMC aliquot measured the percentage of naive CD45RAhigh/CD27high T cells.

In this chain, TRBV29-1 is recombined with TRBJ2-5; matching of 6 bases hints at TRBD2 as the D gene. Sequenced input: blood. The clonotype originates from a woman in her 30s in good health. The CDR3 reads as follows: CSVEWLAQSGETQYF. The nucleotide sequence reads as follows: TGCAGCGTTGAGTGGCTCGCTCAGAGCGGGGAGACCCAGTACTTC.